One sample yielded the 3 T cell receptor beta chains listed below, sequenced in a study of blood T cell repertoires in COVID-19. Libraries were prepared by immunoSEQ multiplex PCR; TCRdb keeps only in-frame clonotypes and omits some of them. The sample yields under 45,000 clones, around nine tenths seen once. Sequencing input: peripheral blood. The receptors shown here come from a man aged 40-49 years with COVID-19, enrolled during active disease.

The chain couples TRBV6-5 to TRBJ2-1; 7 bases are a match to TRBD2. Looked up from germline, CDR1 is MNHEY and CDR2 is SVGAGI. The trim removed 8 bases at V and 1 base at J, leaving 5 bases unmatched. The CDR3 is 14 amino acids. CDR3 residues: CASETGGSYNEQFF. The CDR3 DNA is TGTGCCAGCGAAACGGGGGGATCCTACAATGAGCAGTTCTTC.

The rearrangement joins TRBV27 to TRBJ2-1, with 10 bases fitting TRBD2. The CDR3 covers 12 residues. The trim removed 6 bases at V and 10 bases at J, leaving 3 bases unmatched. Germline V lookup: CDR1 MNHEY, CDR2 SMNVEV (reference sequence). The CDR3 region is CASREGLAEQFF. The CDR3, as DNA: TGTGCCAGCAGGGAGGGACTAGCGGAGCAGTTCTTC.

This chain uses TRBV19 with TRBJ1-2; possibly TRBD1 for D (5 bases). Trimming shortened V by 4 bases and J by 3 bases, and 6 bases separated the two germline ends. Germline V gene sequence: CDR1 LNHDA, CDR2 SQIVND (reference sequence). The CDR3 is 12 amino acids. The CDR3 coding sequence is TGTGCCAGTAGTAAAGGGGACTATGGCTACACCTTC. This codes for CASSKGDYGYTF.